One sample yielded the 22 T cell receptor beta chains listed below, sequenced in a study of beta chain features in type 1 diabetes (dated by TCRdb to the late 2010s). Results and caveats for the whole study, not just this receptor: A moderate but significant shortening of TCRB CDR3 length was observed in type 1 diabetes patients in all four CD4+ subsets.

Their antigen targets remain unknown. Libraries were constructed by the immunoSEQ multiplex PCR assay. The entire amount of isolated RNA was reverse transcribed using the High Capacity cDNA Reverse Transcription Kit, so the sequenced TCRB transcripts were expressed ones. Imported from immuneACCESS, the table was reduced by TCRdb to in-frame sequences with V and J called. These copies leave out some clones; in studies compared against another copy, an unresolved V gene accounts for under half, and the cause of the remainder is not known. This sample lists roughly 260,000 clones; 9.5% to 13% were detected once. The biggest ten clones account for around 0.015% of the sample. Material for sequencing was naive CD4+ T cells from blood. In the paper's terms, the cell subset or site label means: true naive CD4+ T cells. These receptors all stem from a man aged 25-45 years with type 1 diabetes.

This clone was counted a few times. The chain joins TRBV7-2 to TRBJ1-1; D is ambiguous. Germline V CDR1 and CDR2: SGHTA, FQGNSA. The length of the CDR3 is 13 residues. Trimming removed 3 bases at V and 1 base at J, with 6 bases between. CDR3 in amino acids: CASSFGENTEAFF. The CDR3 region has the DNA TGTGCCAGCAGCTTCGGAGAGAACACTGAAGCTTTCTTT.

The chain is built from TRBV5-4 and TRBJ1-1; D is unclear. The germline V gene has CDR1 SGHNT and CDR2 YYREEE (reference sequence). The V gene lost 0 bases and the J gene lost 4 bases, with 13 bases spanning the gap. This CDR3 contains 15 residues. For the CDR3, the DNA is TGTGCCAGCAGCTTGGGCGGCACTTCGGGCACTGAAGCTTTCTTT. Its protein is CASSLGGTSGTEAFF.

This clone turned up a few times. The V gene is TRBV6-1, the J gene TRBJ2-5; no clear D gene. CDR3 length: 13 amino acids. The germline gives CDR1 MNHNS, CDR2 SASEGT. The ends were cut back, 2 bases at V and 5 bases at J, with 9 bases in the middle. CDR3 coding DNA: TGTGCCAGCAGTGAAACCTCGAGGGAGACCCAGTACTTC. Translating gives CASSETSRETQYF.

J is TRBJ1-1 and V is TRBV11-2, with D perhaps TRBD1 (6 bases). The germline gives CDR1 SGHAT, CDR2 FQNNGV. The CDR3 is 14 amino acids. V lost 1 base to trimming and J lost 2 bases, with 8 bases between them. The DNA for the CDR3 is TGTGCCAGCAGCTTAGCAGGGGATAACACTGAAGCTTTCTTT. It yields the protein CASSLAGDNTEAFF.

The rearrangement uses TRBV5-4 and TRBJ1-4; no firm D call. The V gene lost 1 base and the J gene lost 7 bases, with 8 bases spanning the gap. In germline, CDR1 is SGHNT, CDR2 YYREEE (reference sequence). This CDR3 has 13 amino acids. The CDR3 coding sequence is TGTGCCAGCAGCTTGTTGCCGGGTGAAAAACTGTTTTTT. Translating it yields CASSLLPGEKLFF.

This clone appeared a few times. V usage is TRBV5-4 and J usage is TRBJ1-6; the D gene is possibly TRBD1 (6 bases). Germline V gives CDR1 SGHNT, CDR2 YYREEE (reference sequence). This CDR3 spans 15 amino acids. The V and J ends lost 0 bases and 10 bases respectively, with 14 bases between them. The CDR3 spells CASSLDLDSRSPLHF. DNA for the CDR3: TGTGCCAGCAGCTTGGATCTGGACAGTAGATCACCCCTCCACTTT.

The chain employs TRBV4-3 and TRBJ2-1; 9 bases match TRBD2. This CDR3 comprises 15 residues. CDR1 is LGHNA and CDR2 is YSLEER in the germline V gene. V lost 0 bases, J lost 9 bases, and 6 bases stayed unmatched. DNA for the CDR3: TGCGCCAGCAGCCAAGATTGGCCTAGCGGGATTGAGCAGTTCTTC. Its protein product is CASSQDWPSGIEQFF.

This clone has just a few counts. The rearrangement links TRBV19 to TRBJ2-2; a possible D gene is TRBD1 (6 bases). The CDR3 has 14 residues. Germline loops: CDR1 LNHDA, CDR2 SQIVND (reference sequence). V was cut by 3 bases and J by 5 bases, with 10 bases left in between. In DNA, the CDR3 is TGTGCCAGTAGTATGCCAGGGGAAACCGGGGAGCTGTTTTTT. It is translated as CASSMPGETGELFF.

This clone came up a few times. The genes are TRBV28 and TRBJ1-1; D is uncertain. In germline, CDR1 is MDHEN, CDR2 SYDVKM. V was cut by 4 bases and J by 5 bases, with 5 bases left in between. The CDR3 has 11 residues. The CDR3 coding sequence is TGTGCCAGCAGTTCGGAGACTGAAGCTTTCTTT. Translating gives CASSSETEAFF.

This clone was detected a few times. The chain recombines TRBV13 with TRBJ2-2, with D perhaps matching TRBD2 (6 bases). CDR1 PRHDT and CDR2 FYEKMQ come from the germline V gene (reference sequence). V lost 4 bases and J 3 bases, leaving 15 bases between the germline ends. The length of the CDR3 is 16 residues. The CDR3: CASSSRGRIHTGELFF. The CDR3 DNA sequence: TGTGCCAGCAGCTCTCGAGGGAGGATCCACACCGGGGAGCTGTTTTTT.

The rearrangement links TRBV5-6 to TRBJ1-5; D is possibly TRBD1 (5 bases). This CDR3 has 15 amino acids. CDR1 SGHDT and CDR2 YYEEEE come from the germline V gene. V was pared by 2 bases and J by 4 bases, with 13 bases between. CDR3 nucleotide sequence: TGTGCCAGCAGCTTAGGCCCCCAGGGAAATCAGCCCCAGCATTTT. Its translation: CASSLGPQGNQPQHF.

This clone occurred a few times. This chain links TRBV25-1 with TRBJ2-7, with 12 positions matching TRBD2. J was trimmed by 6 bases and V by 6 bases; bases with no gene match: 3. The length of the CDR3 is 13 residues. The V gene's germline CDR1 is MGHDK and CDR2 SYGVNS. The CDR3 DNA reads as TGTGCCAGCAGGACTAGCGGGGGAAGCGAGCAGTACTTC. Translation: CASRTSGGSEQYF.

In its sample, this clone was seen a few times. The chain is built from TRBV6-5 and TRBJ2-7, with 7 bases matching TRBD2. After removal of 8 bases from V and 2 bases from J, the junction contained 12 bases not matched to a gene. The CDR3 covers 15 residues. Germline V gene sequence: CDR1 MNHEY, CDR2 SVGAGI. The CDR3 spells CASSLTGGGTYEQYF. The CDR3, as DNA: TGTGCCAGCTCCCTCACGGGCGGGGGAACCTACGAGCAGTACTTC.

This clone was detected a few times. The chain employs TRBV10-3 and TRBJ2-1, with TRBD1 matching 9 bases. Per germline, CDR1 ENHRY and CDR2 SYGVKD. CDR3 size: 16 residues. V was clipped by 0 bases and J by 3 bases; unmatched bases: 3. The CDR3 sequence: CAISESRDRDYNEQFF. The CDR3 DNA follows: TGTGCCATCAGTGAGTCGCGGGACAGGGACTACAATGAGCAGTTCTTC.

This clone was observed a handful of times. The chain uses TRBV25-1 and TRBJ1-1; TRBD1 aligns across 8 bases. This CDR3 contains 16 residues. CDR1 is MGHDK and CDR2 is SYGVNS in the germline V gene. Trimming removed 4 bases from V and 11 bases from J; junction bases left unmatched: 18. For the CDR3, the DNA is TGTGCCAGCAGTGTCCGGGACAGGTCGCCCCTTACACCGGCTTTCTTT. It encodes CASSVRDRSPLTPAFF. Complete variable domain (other parts from reference TRBV25-1 and TRBJ1-1): EADIYQTPRYLVIGTGKKITLECSQTMGHDKMYWYQQDPGMELHLIHYSYGVNSTEKGDLSSESTVSRIRTEHFPLTLESARPSHTSQYLCASSVRDRSPLTPAFFGQGTRLTVV.

This clone was picked up a small number of times. The chain joins TRBV2 to TRBJ1-1; tentatively, D is TRBD1 (5 bases). This CDR3 is 13 amino acids long. Germline V gene data show CDR1 as SNHLY and CDR2 as FYNNEI. Trimming took 4 bases from V and 11 from J, leaving 17 bases between them. DNA for the CDR3: TGTGCCAGCAGTGCGGTCGTGGAGGGGAAGGCTTTCTTT. Translated, it gives CASSAVVEGKAFF.

This clone occurred a few times. CDR3 DNA sequence: TGTGCCAGTAGTATAACGATTCGACAGGGCCCTAGCAATCAGCCCCAGCATTTT. Residues: CASSITIRQGPSNQPQHF. V and J are TRBV19 and TRBJ1-5; 7 bases match TRBD1. The V segment lost 2 bases and the J segment 0 bases; nucleotides outside the gene matches: 10. CDR1 is LNHDA and CDR2 is SQIVND in the germline V gene (reference sequence). The CDR3 contains 18 residues.

This clone was counted between two and nine times. The chain combines TRBV5-1 with TRBJ2-5; D is perhaps TRBD2 (5 bases). Germline loops: CDR1 SGHRS, CDR2 YFSETQ. Trimming left V 0 bases short and J 1 base short, with 7 bases between. The CDR3 is 14 residues long. CDR3 coding DNA: TGCGCCAGCAGCTTGGGAGCGGTCCAAGAGACCCAGTACTTC. Translation: CASSLGAVQETQYF.

This clone came up a few times. The chain links TRBV27 to TRBJ1-6; D gene unclear. The V end was cut by 5 bases, the J end by 6 bases, with 11 bases between. From germline, CDR1 is MNHEY and CDR2 SMNVEV (reference sequence). CDR3 length equals 14 residues. The CDR3 sequence: CASSVGQLNSPLHF. The CDR3 DNA sequence: TGTGCCAGCAGTGTGGGCCAGCTTAATTCACCCCTCCACTTT.

This rearrangement joins TRBV2 to TRBJ2-4, with TRBD1 identical over 7 bases. The CDR3 length is 15 residues. Germline V lookup: CDR1 SNHLY, CDR2 FYNNEI. The V segment lost 0 bases and the J segment 7 bases; nucleotides outside the gene matches: 6. The CDR3 DNA reads TGTGCCAGCAGTGAAGCATGGGGCAGGGGGAACATTCAGTACTTC. This translates into CASSEAWGRGNIQYF.

The chain recombines TRBV29-1 with TRBJ1-5; D gene unclear. Germline loops: CDR1 SQVTM, CDR2 ANQGSEA. The length of the CDR3 is 13 residues. Trimming pared 4 bases from V and 2 bases from J, leaving 9 bases between. This chain's CDR3 is CSVGESGNQPQHF. CDR3 nucleotide sequence: TGCAGCGTTGGGGAGTCGGGCAATCAGCCCCAGCATTTT.

There are a few counts of this clone. The chain recombines TRBV7-8 with TRBJ2-1, with 11 bases identical to TRBD2. The V and J ends lost 4 bases and 0 bases, in that order; junction bases with no gene match: 5. The CDR3 consists of 17 residues. Germline values: CDR1 SGHVS, CDR2 FQNEAQ. The CDR3, as DNA: TGTGCCAGCAGCTCGGGACTAGCGGATCTCTCCTACAATGAGCAGTTCTTC. It translates to CASSSGLADLSYNEQFF.